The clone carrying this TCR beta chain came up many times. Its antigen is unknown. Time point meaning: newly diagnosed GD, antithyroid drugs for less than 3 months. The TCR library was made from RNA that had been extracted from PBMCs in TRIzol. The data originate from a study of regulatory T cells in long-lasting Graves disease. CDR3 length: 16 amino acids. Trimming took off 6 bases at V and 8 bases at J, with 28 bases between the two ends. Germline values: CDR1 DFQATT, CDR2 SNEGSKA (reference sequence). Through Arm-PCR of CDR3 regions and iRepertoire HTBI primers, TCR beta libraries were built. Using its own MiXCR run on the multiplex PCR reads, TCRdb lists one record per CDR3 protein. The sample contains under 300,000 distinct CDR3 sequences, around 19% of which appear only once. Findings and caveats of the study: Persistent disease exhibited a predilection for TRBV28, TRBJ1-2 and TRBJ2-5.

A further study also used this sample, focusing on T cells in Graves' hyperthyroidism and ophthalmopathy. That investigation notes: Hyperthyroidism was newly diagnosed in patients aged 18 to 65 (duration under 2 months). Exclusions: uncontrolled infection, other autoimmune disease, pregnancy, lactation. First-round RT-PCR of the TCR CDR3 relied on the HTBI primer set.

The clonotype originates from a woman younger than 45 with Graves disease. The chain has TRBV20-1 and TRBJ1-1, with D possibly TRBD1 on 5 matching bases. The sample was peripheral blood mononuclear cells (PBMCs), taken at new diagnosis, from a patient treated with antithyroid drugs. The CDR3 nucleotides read TGCAGTGCGGAAGGTAGGGCAGGGCCTCTTCTATGGGAAGCTTTCTTT. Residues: CSAEGRAGPLLWEAFF.